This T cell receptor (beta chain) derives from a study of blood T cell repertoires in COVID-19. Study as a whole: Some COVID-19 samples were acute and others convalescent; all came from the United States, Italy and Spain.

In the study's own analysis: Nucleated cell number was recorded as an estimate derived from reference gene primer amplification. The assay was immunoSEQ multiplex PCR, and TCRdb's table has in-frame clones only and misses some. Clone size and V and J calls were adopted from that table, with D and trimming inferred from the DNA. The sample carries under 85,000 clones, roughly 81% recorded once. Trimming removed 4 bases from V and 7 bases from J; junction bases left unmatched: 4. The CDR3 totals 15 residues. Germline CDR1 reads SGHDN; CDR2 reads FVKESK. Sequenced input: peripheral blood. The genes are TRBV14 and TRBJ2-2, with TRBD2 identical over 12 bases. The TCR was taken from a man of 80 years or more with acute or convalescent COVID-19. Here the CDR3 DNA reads TGTGCCAGCAGCCTCCTAGCGGGGGGGCGCGGGGAGCTGTTTTTT. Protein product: CASSLLAGGRGELFF.